This entry lists 16 T cell receptor beta chains sequenced from one sample in a study of a mutant IDH1 vaccine in newly diagnosed glioma. Stated time point: week 23, last vaccination. Doses of 300 ug of mutant IDH1 20-mer peptide were given with topical imiquimod. Using immunoSEQ multiplex PCR, the repertoire was profiled, and TCRdb retains in-frame clones only, with some absent. The repertoire holds tens of thousands of clones, with 82% as singletons. No antigens are known for them. The specimen was PBMCs, collected from a glioma patient whose treatment included an IDH1 peptide vaccine. These receptors all stem from a man aged 25 to 40 with glioma.

The chain recombines TRBV4-2 with TRBJ2-1; 11 bases are shared with TRBD2. J gave up 8 bases and V 7 bases, and 16 bases lay outside the gene matches. The length of the CDR3 is 17 residues. Germline V lookup: CDR1 LGHNA, CDR2 YNFKEQ. DNA of the CDR3: TGTGCCAGCAACCTAGAGCCGGGCGGACTAGCGGGCGATGAGCAGTTCTTC. Residues: CASNLEPGGLAGDEQFF.

V usage is TRBV19 and J usage is TRBJ2-3; either TRBD1 or TRBD2 may supply D (5 bases each). Trimming removed 3 bases from V and 6 bases from J, with 16 bases in between. CDR3 length equals 15 residues. Germline V CDR1 and CDR2: LNHDA, SQIVND (reference sequence). The CDR3, as DNA: TGTGCCAGTAGTATTACTGGGGGTATGGGCGATACGCAGTATTTT. Residues: CASSITGGMGDTQYF.

This clone was found once. V and J are TRBV7-2 and TRBJ2-1; 9 bases line up with TRBD2. CDR3 length: 17 residues. The V gene's germline CDR1 is SGHTA and CDR2 FQGNSA. J lost 6 bases, V lost 5 bases, and 14 bases had no gene match. In DNA, the CDR3 is TGTGCCAGCAGCCTTCGACTGGCGGGAGGGTCGGGCAATGAGCAGTTCTTC. Its protein product is CASSLRLAGGSGNEQFF.

The rearrangement uses TRBV7-2 and TRBJ2-1, with D unresolved. The CDR3 spans 14 residues. In germline, CDR1 is SGHTA, CDR2 FQGNSA. V was shortened by 3 bases and J by 4 bases, with 10 bases between the two germline ends. This CDR3 is CASSFGIGYNEQFF. The CDR3 DNA sequence: TGTGCCAGCAGCTTTGGGATAGGGTACAATGAGCAGTTCTTC.

The chain recombines TRBV4-2 with TRBJ2-7, with D hard to call. CDR3 length equals 11 residues. Germline CDR1 reads LGHNA; CDR2 reads YNFKEQ. Trimming took 3 bases from V and 3 from J, leaving 3 bases between them. This chain's CDR3 is CASSQDYEQYF. The CDR3 DNA follows: TGTGCCAGCAGCCAGGACTACGAGCAGTACTTC.

V usage is TRBV7-9 and J usage is TRBJ1-2; unclear D gene. The CDR3 is 12 residues long. Germline V gene lookup returns CDR1 SEHNR and CDR2 FQNEAQ (reference sequence). Trimming cost V 3 bases and J 6 bases, with 8 bases left between them. As DNA, the CDR3 is TGTGCCAGCAGCTTGGAGGGTCATGGCTACACCTTC. Its protein product is CASSLEGHGYTF.

The chain recombines TRBV30 with TRBJ2-1; 12 positions agree with TRBD2. The CDR3 sequence is 16 residues long. CDR1 is GTSNPN and CDR2 is SVGIG in the germline V gene (reference sequence). After removal of 1 base from V and 4 bases from J, the junction contained 5 bases not matched to a gene. The CDR3 DNA is TGTGCCTGGAGTGACCCTGGGACTAGCGGGTACAATGAGCAGTTCTTC. As protein: CAWSDPGTSGYNEQFF.

The chain couples TRBV5-1 to TRBJ2-1, with TRBD1 matching 7 bases. The CDR3 runs to 16 residues. The ends lost 7 bases at V and 5 bases at J; junction bases unmatched: 15. Germline CDR1 is SGHRS and CDR2 is YFSETQ. CDR3: CASAQRIGGWDNEQFF. CDR3 DNA: TGCGCCAGCGCCCAGCGGATAGGGGGCTGGGACAATGAGCAGTTCTTC.

This sequence joins TRBV11-3 and TRBJ2-7; D might be TRBD2 (6 bases). The germline gives CDR1 SGHNT, CDR2 YENEEA. The V gene lost 2 bases and the J gene lost 3 bases, with 23 bases spanning the gap. The CDR3 is 18 amino acids. In DNA, the CDR3 is TGTGCCAGCAGCTTAATCTTGGGGAAGATGTCGGGGGACTACGAGCAGTACTTC. This translates into CASSLILGKMSGDYEQYF.

V gene TRBV2 combines with J gene TRBJ2-3; 15 nucleotides agree with TRBD2. V lost 9 bases, J lost 8 bases, and 6 bases stayed unmatched. Looked up from germline, CDR1 is SNHLY and CDR2 is FYNNEI. The CDR3 spans 14 residues. The CDR3 sequence is CARGLAGGRGTQYF. The DNA for the CDR3 is TGTGCCAGGGGACTAGCGGGGGGACGGGGTACGCAGTATTTT. The variable domain in full, with the rest retrieved from reference TRBV2 and TRBJ2-3, is EPEVTQTPSHQVTQMGQEVILRCVPISNHLYFYWYRQILGQKVEFLVSFYNNEISEKSEIFDDQFSVERPDGSNFTLKIRSTKLEDSAMYFCARGLAGGRGTQYFGPGTRLTVL.

This clone was detected a few times. J is TRBJ1-4 and V is TRBV5-1, with TRBD1 matching 8 bases. The CDR3 sequence is 16 residues long. Trimming took 1 base from V and 4 from J; bases not matched to a gene: 6. CDR1 is SGHRS and CDR2 is YFSETQ in the germline V gene. The CDR3 sequence: CASSLSWTGINEKLFF. CDR3 coding DNA: TGCGCCAGCAGCTTGTCTTGGACAGGGATTAATGAAAAACTGTTTTTT.

The chain carries TRBV27 and TRBJ1-6; a weak D match, TRBD1 (6 bases). CDR1 is MNHEY and CDR2 is SMNVEV in the germline V gene (reference sequence). The CDR3 extends over 16 amino acids. The V gene lost 6 bases and the J gene lost 9 bases, with 21 bases spanning the gap. As DNA, the CDR3 is TGTGCCAGCAGGACCTTGACAGGAACCCGGGGTTCACCCCTCCACTTT. This translates into CASRTLTGTRGSPLHF.

Only one count was recorded for this clone. This chain joins TRBV10-3 and TRBJ1-2; D possibly corresponds to TRBD1 (6 bases). The V end lost 6 bases, the J end lost 7 bases, and 15 bases lay between the germline ends. Germline lookup yields CDR1 ENHRY and CDR2 SYGVKD. The CDR3 covers 13 residues. The CDR3 protein is CAIRDSPVSGYTF. CDR3 sequence (DNA): TGTGCCATCAGGGACAGTCCAGTCTCTGGCTACACCTTC.

The CDR3 sequence: CASRKTSGRATDTQYF. CDR3 in DNA: TGTGCCAGCAGGAAGACTAGCGGGAGGGCAACAGATACGCAGTATTTT. The chain employs TRBV2 and TRBJ2-3; TRBD2 matches at 14 bases. CDR1 is SNHLY and CDR2 is FYNNEI in the germline V gene. The junction had 5 bases not matched to a gene; V was cut back by 6 bases and J by 3 bases. The CDR3 has 16 residues.

This clone has only one observation. Here the CDR3 reads CASSQDRNWTPSYTF. DNA for the CDR3: TGTGCCAGCAGCCAAGATCGGAACTGGACGCCATCCTACACCTTC. The J gene is TRBJ1-2, the V gene TRBV4-2, with no clear D. The CDR3 consists of 15 residues. Germline-derived CDR1 and CDR2 are LGHNA and YNFKEQ. Trimming removed 0 bases at V and 10 bases at J, with 18 bases between.

The genes are TRBV6-5 and TRBJ2-7; D possibly corresponds to TRBD1 (6 bases). V lost 8 bases, J lost 2 bases, and 16 bases lay in between. There are 14 residues in the CDR3. The V gene's germline CDR1 is MNHEY and CDR2 SVGAGI. The CDR3 loop reads CASAYNGGAYEQYF. As DNA, the CDR3 is TGTGCCAGCGCCTACAATGGGGGCGCCTACGAGCAGTACTTC.